The TCR beta chain under discussion was sequenced for a study of T-cell memory formation after mild COVID-19. Study details: TCR clusters showed largely donor specificity. Regarding the study as a whole: Some SARS-CoV-2-responding clones were already detected in memory before infection.

In germline, CDR1 is MGHDK, CDR2 SYGVNS. The CDR3 sequence is 16 residues long. The ends lost 4 bases at V and 2 bases at J; junction bases unmatched: 7. Comments on this clonotype: Its matching antigen is unknown.

Each CDR3 protein gets one entry after TCRdb re-called the 5' RACE reads with MiXCR. The repertoire holds hundreds of thousands of distinct CDR3 sequences, with roughly 20% as singletons. The TCR sequence derives from an adult woman who had mild COVID-19 (a few samples of this study predate the infection). Cell type and time point are not known. Sequencing was performed on PBMCs or a T cell subset sorted from them (not recorded which). J is TRBJ2-3 and V is TRBV25-1, with 9 bases fitting TRBD1. The CDR3 DNA reads as TGTGCCAGCAGTGGGGACAGGGTAATGTTCACAGATACGCAGTATTTT. Protein sequence: CASSGDRVMFTDTQYF.